This TCR beta chain originates from a study of regulatory T cells in long-lasting Graves disease. Arm-PCR of CDR3 regions and iRepertoire HTBI primers were used to build TCR beta libraries. TCRdb independently ran MiXCR on the multiplex PCR reads; one entry per CDR3 protein. The repertoire holds approximately 400,000 distinct CDR3 sequences, about 12% seen once, with approximately 19% in the top ten. The time point here: newly diagnosed GD, antithyroid drugs for less than 3 months. Extracted RNA from PBMCs served as the source of the TCR library. The CDR3 is 15 residues long. The germline V gene has CDR1 SGHTA and CDR2 FQGTGA. Trimming pared 2 bases from V and 8 bases from J, leaving 15 bases between. This clonotype has a handful of counts. These data were also reused for a study on T cells in Graves' hyperthyroidism and ophthalmopathy. In that study: Prediction of ophthalmopathy progression came a median about 6 months pre-onset.

The sequence was collected from a woman younger than 30 with Graves disease. Sample: peripheral blood mononuclear cells (PBMCs), taken at new diagnosis, from a patient treated with antithyroid drugs. The genes are TRBV7-3 and TRBJ1-4; unclear D gene. CDR3 DNA sequence: TGTGCCAGCAGCTTATCGGGCCGGGGTCGGGAAAAACTGTTTTTT. Its translation: CASSLSGRGREKLFF.